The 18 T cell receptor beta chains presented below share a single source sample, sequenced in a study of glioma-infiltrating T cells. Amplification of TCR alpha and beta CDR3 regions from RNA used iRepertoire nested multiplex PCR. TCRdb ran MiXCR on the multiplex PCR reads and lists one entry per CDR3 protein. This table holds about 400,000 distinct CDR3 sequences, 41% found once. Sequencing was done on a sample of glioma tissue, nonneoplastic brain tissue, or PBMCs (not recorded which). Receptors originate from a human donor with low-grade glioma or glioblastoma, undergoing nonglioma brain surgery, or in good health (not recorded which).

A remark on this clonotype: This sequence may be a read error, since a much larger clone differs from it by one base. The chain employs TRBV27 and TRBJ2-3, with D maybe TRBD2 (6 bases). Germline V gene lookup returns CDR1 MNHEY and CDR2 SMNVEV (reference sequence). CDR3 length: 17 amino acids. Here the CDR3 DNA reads TGTACCAGCAGTAAACCCCCGACGAGCGGGAGCACAGATACGCAGTATTTT. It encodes CTSSKPPTSGSTDTQYF.

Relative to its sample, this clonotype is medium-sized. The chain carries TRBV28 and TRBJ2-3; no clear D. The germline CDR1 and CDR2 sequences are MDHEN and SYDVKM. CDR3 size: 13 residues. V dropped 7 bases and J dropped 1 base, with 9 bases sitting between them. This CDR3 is CASNDPGTDTQYF. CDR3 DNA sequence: TGTGCCAGCAACGACCCCGGCACAGATACGCAGTATTTT.

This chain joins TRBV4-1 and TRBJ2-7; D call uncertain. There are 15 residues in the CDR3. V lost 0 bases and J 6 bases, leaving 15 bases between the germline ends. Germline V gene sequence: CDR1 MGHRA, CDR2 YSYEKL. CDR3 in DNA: TGCGCCAGCAGCCAAGATTGGCCCCGCCCCTTCGAGCAGTACTTC. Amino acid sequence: CASSQDWPRPFEQYF.

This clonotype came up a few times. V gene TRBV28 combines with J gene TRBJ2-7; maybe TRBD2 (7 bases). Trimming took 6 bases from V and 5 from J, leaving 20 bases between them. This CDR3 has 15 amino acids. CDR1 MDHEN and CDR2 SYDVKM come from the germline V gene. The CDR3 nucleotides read TGTGCCAGCAGCCCTAGGGGGGGATTAAGCGACGAGCAGTACTTC. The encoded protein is CASSPRGGLSDEQYF.

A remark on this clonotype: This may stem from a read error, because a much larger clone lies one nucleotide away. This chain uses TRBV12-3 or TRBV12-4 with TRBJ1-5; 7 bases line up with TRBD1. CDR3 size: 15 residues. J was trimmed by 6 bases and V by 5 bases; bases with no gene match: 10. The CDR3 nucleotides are TGTGCCAGCAGTCCCGGACAGGTTGGGTTTCAGCCCCAGCATTTT. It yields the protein CASSPGQVGFQPQHF.

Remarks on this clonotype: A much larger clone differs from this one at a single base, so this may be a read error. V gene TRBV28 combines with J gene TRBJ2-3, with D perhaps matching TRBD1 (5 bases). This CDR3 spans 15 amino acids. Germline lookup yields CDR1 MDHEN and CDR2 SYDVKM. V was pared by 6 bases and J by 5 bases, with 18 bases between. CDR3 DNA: TGTGCCAGCAGACTACAGAGCTCAGGGCTAGATACGCAGTATTTT. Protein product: CASRLQSSGLDTQYF.

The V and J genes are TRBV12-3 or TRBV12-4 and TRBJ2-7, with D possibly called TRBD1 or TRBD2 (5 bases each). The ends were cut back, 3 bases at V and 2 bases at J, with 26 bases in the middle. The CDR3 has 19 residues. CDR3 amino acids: CASSFFLPRLGERTYEQYF. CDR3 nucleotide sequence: TGTGCCAGCAGTTTCTTCCTCCCACGGTTAGGGGAGAGGACCTACGAGCAGTACTTC.

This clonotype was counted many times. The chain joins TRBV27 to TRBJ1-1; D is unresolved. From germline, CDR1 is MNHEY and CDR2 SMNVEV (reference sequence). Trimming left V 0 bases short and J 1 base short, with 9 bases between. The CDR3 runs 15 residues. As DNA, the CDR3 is TGTGCCAGCAGTTTATCGAAGGGTGGGAACACTGAAGCTTTCTTT. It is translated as CASSLSKGGNTEAFF.

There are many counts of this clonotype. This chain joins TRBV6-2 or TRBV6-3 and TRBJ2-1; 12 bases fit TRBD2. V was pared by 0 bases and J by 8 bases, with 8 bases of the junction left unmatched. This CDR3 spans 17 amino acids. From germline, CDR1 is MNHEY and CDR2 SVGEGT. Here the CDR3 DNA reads TGTGCCAGCAGTTACTCGATGCGACTAGCGGGGGTGGATGAGCAGTTCTTC. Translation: CASSYSMRLAGVDEQFF.

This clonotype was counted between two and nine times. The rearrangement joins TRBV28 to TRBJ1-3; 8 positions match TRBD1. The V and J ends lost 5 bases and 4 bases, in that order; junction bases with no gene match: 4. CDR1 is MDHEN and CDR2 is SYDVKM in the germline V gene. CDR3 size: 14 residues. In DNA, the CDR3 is TGTGCCAGCAGTCTGACAGGGGCCGGAAACACCATATATTTT. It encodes CASSLTGAGNTIYF.

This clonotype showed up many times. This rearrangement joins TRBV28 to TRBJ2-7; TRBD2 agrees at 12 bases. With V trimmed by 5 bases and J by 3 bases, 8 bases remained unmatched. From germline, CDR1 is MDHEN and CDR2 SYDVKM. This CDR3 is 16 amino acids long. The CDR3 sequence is CASSPGSTSGSYEQYF. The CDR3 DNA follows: TGTGCCAGCAGTCCCGGTTCGACTAGCGGGAGCTACGAGCAGTACTTC.

CDR3 amino acids: CASSRRGMKTQYF. The CDR3 DNA reads as TGTGCCAGCAGCCGCCGGGGGATGAAGACCCAGTACTTC. J is TRBJ2-5 and V is TRBV3-1; TRBD2 is a possible D gene (6 bases). Germline CDR1 is LGHDT and CDR2 is YNNKEL (reference sequence). Trimming removed 4 bases from V and 6 bases from J, with 12 bases in between. The CDR3 has 13 residues.

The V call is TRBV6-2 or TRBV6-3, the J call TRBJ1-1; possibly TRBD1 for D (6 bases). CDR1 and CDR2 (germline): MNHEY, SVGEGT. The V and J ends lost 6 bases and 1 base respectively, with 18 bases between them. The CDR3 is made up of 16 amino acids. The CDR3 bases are TGTGCCAGCAGCCTCGTGGGGGGGGCCACGAACACTGAAGCTTTCTTT. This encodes CASSLVGGATNTEAFF.

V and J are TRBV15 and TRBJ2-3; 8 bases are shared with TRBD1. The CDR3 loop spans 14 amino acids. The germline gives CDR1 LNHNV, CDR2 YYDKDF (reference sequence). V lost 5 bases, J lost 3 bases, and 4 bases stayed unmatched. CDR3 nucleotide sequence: TGTGCCACCAGCTTCCGACAGGGGACAGATACGCAGTATTTT. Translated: CATSFRQGTDTQYF.

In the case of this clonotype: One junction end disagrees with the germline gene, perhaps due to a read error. The CDR3 here is CVSSEIGTGGTEAFF. Here the CDR3 DNA reads TGTGTCAGCAGCGAAATCGGGACAGGGGGCACTGAAGCTTTCTTT. The chain combines TRBV27 with TRBJ1-1, with 11 bases fitting TRBD1. The germline V gene encodes CDR1 MNHEY and CDR2 SMNVEV (reference sequence). The CDR3 has 15 amino acids.

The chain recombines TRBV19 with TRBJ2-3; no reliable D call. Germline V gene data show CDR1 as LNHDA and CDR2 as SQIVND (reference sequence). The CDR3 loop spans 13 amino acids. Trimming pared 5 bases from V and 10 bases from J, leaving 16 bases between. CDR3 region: CASSVGLAHSQYF. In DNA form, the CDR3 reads TGTGCCAGTAGTGTCGGATTAGCCCATTCGCAGTATTTT.

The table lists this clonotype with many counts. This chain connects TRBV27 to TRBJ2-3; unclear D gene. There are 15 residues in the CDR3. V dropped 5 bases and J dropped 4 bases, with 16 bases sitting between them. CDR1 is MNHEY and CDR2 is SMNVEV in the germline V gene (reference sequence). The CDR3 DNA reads TGTGCCAGCAGTCCTTGGTTAAGGCCGGCAGATACGCAGTATTTT. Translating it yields CASSPWLRPADTQYF.

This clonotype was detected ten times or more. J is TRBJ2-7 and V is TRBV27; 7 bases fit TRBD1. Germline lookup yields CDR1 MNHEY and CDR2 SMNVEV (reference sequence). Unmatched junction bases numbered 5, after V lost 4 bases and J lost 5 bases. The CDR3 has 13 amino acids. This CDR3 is CASSWDSQNEQYF. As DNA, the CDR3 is TGTGCCAGCAGTTGGGACAGCCAGAACGAGCAGTACTTC.